This is a list of T cell receptor beta chains from one sample in a study of blood T cells in healthy people across ages. TCRdb processed the 5' RACE reads anew with MiXCR; each CDR3 protein has one entry. The sample holds fewer than 950,000 distinct CDR3 sequences; approximately 55% are singletons and the top ten take under 50%. What was sequenced was blood. The receptors come from a man at least 80 years old in good health. Both conserved end residues are part of each CDR3. A D gene is named only where the DNA matches it firmly. Clone size is stated in some rows and not others, as once, few, many or a class when expanded.

d_call	v_call	clone_size	j_call	cdr3_length	cdr3_nt	cdr3_aa
-	TRBV5-1	-	TRBJ2-7	14	TGCGCCAGCGGTCACCGGGACACCTCCTACGAGCAGTACTTC	CASGHRDTSYEQYF
-	TRBV20-1	-	TRBJ2-4	14	TGCAGTGCCCTTGGCGGCCTAGCCAAAAACATTCAGTACTTC	CSALGGLAKNIQYF
-	TRBV28	many	TRBJ2-5	14	TGTGCCAGCAGTTTCCACGTATGGGCGGAGACCCAGTACTTC	CASSFHVWAETQYF
TRBD1	TRBV5-1	once	TRBJ2-5	15	TGCGCCAGCAGGGCCGGGACAGGGACCACCTTGGAGCAGTACTTC	CASRAGTGTTLEQYF
TRBD2	TRBV29-1	-	TRBJ2-5	16	TGCAGCGTTGGTCTTGCGGGAGGACCTAACGATGAGACCCAGTACTTC	CSVGLAGGPNDETQYF
TRBD2	TRBV5-1	few	TRBJ2-4	15	TGCGCCAGCAGCTTATACGGCGGGAGGGCCGGGGAGCAGTACTTC	CASSLYGGRAGEQYF
TRBD1	TRBV7-2	few	TRBJ1-2	13	TGTGCCGCGCGCCGGGACAGGGGCTATGGCTACACCTTC	CAARRDRGYGYTF
-	TRBV13	-	TRBJ2-2	15	TGTGCCAGCAGCGCAGGGGGGTCGAACACCGGGGAGCTGTTTTTT	CASSAGGSNTGELFF
-	TRBV10-3	-	TRBJ2-3	14	TGTGCCAACAGTGAGTCGGCGCCTACAGATACGCAGTATTTT	CANSESAPTDTQYF
-	TRBV29-1	-	TRBJ2-4	14	TGCAGCGTTGACCCGGCCGGTGCCAAAAACATTCAGTACTTC	CSVDPAGAKNIQYF
-	TRBV28	-	TRBJ1-2	17	TGTGCCAGCAGTTTATTGATCGGTGGCAGGGGTAACTATGGCTACACCTTC	CASSLLIGGRGNYGYTF
TRBD1	TRBV19	-	TRBJ2-7	15	TGTGCCAGTAGTGACCCGGGGACAGGGCGTTGGGAGCAGTACTTC	CASSDPGTGRWEQYF
-	TRBV12-3/TRBV12-4	-	TRBJ2-7	15	TGTGCCAGCAGTTTACGGGCAGGGGTTTCCTACGAGCAGTACTTC	CASSLRAGVSYEQYF
-	TRBV20-1	-	TRBJ1-1	13	TGCAGTGCCGAGGATCGGCCAGCGGCTGAAGCTTTCTTT	CSAEDRPAAEAFF
-	TRBV4-1	-	TRBJ2-1	15	TGCGCCAGCAGCCAAGAATGGGCCGGGGGTGGTGAGCAGTTCTTC	CASSQEWAGGGEQFF
-	TRBV20-1	few	TRBJ1-4	15	TGCAGTGCTAGCCCGGACCGAACAACTAATGAAAAACTGTTTTTT	CSASPDRTTNEKLFF
TRBD2	TRBV9	few	TRBJ2-3	15	TGTGCCAGCAGCGTAGGAGCTAGCGGGAGCCCCCCGGGGTATTTT	CASSVGASGSPPGYF
-	TRBV7-9	many	TRBJ2-5	14	TGTGCCAGCAGCTCAGGACAGTACCAAGAGACCCAGTACTTC	CASSSGQYQETQYF
-	TRBV10-3	-	TRBJ2-7	16	TGTGCCATCAGTGACCCGGGGCTTGCAGGCTCCTACGAGCAGTACTTC	CAISDPGLAGSYEQYF
-	TRBV6-6	-	TRBJ1-2	15	TGTGCCAGCAGCCAAGGGGGAACCCACCCTTATGGCTACACCTTC	CASSQGGTHPYGYTF
TRBD1	TRBV20-1	-	TRBJ2-7	15	TGCAGTGCTAGGACCGGGACAGGGGGAAGAGACGAGCAGTACTTC	CSARTGTGGRDEQYF
TRBD2	TRBV6-5	-	TRBJ2-3	15	TGTGCCAGCAATTTTAACGCGGGAGGGCTCGATACGCAGTATTTT	CASNFNAGGLDTQYF
-	TRBV7-9	-	TRBJ1-2	16	TGTGCCAGCAGCTTAGTGCAAGGGCCGGCGCCTCGGGGCTACACCTTC	CASSLVQGPAPRGYTF
-	TRBV11-3	-	TRBJ2-3	16	TGTGCCAGCAGCTTGAGGGCGGCGGGAAGCACAGATACGCAGTATTTT	CASSLRAAGSTDTQYF
-	TRBV27	once	TRBJ2-3	17	TGTGCCAGCAGTTACTACGCCGGGACCAACGGCCCAGATACGCAGTATTTT	CASSYYAGTNGPDTQYF
-	TRBV21-1	-	TRBJ1-1	15	TGTGCCAGCAGCAAAGCCAACCCTCGACCCTTTGAAGCTTTCTTT	CASSKANPRPFEAFF